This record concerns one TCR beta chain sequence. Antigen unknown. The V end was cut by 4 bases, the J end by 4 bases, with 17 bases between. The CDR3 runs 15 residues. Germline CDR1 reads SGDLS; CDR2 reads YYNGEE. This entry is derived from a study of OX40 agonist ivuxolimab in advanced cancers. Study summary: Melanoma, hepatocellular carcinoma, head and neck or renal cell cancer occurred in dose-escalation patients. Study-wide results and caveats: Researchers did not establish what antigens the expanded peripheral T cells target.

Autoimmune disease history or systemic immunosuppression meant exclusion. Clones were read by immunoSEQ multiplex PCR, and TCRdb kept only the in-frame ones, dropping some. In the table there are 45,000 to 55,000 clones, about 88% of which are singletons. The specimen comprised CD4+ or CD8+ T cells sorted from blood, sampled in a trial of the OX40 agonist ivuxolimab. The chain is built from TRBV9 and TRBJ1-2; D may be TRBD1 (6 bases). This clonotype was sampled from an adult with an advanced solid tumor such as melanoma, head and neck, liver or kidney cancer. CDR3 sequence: CASSPWTAGLYGYTF. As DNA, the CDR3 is TGTGCCAGCAGCCCGTGGACAGCCGGCCTCTATGGCTACACCTTC.